This TCR beta chain was profiled in a study of Ad26.COV2.S vaccination and SARS-CoV-2 variants. The sample's treatment: 15 to 20 received Ad26.COV2.S at low or high dose, single or two shots; several received placebo; per-sample allocation not given. It was on day 63 after the first vaccine or placebo injection that samples were taken. The data were produced by immunoSEQ multiplex PCR, yet TCRdb's version contains in-frame clones alone and is incomplete. The sample lists around 400,000 clones, about 91% occurring once. V dropped 5 bases and J dropped 5; count of bases not matched to a gene: 7. This CDR3 has 14 amino acids. The germline gives CDR1 MNHEY, CDR2 SVGAGI.

Sequencing used peripheral blood, obtained in a trial of Ad26.COV2.S vaccine versus placebo. This receptor was identified in a person aged 18-60 years who received the Ad26.COV2.S COVID-19 vaccine or a placebo. The rearrangement uses TRBV6-5 and TRBJ1-1, with 8 bases fitting TRBD1. CDR3 sequence reads: CASSPTGGPTEAFF. The DNA of the CDR3 is TGTGCCAGCAGTCCAACAGGGGGTCCGACTGAAGCTTTCTTT.